Listed here are 7 T cell receptor beta chains from one sample, sequenced in a study of blood T cell repertoires in COVID-19. The table came from immunoSEQ multiplex PCR; TCRdb's copy has only in-frame clones and leaves some out. The data hold about 140,000 clones, with roughly four fifths observed a single time. Sequencing was done on a sample of peripheral blood. The receptors originated from a woman between 50 and 59 years old with active or convalescent COVID-19.

The chain recombines TRBV7-3 with TRBJ2-1, with D possibly being TRBD2 (5 bases). This CDR3 is 14 amino acids long. The germline V gene encodes CDR1 SGHTA and CDR2 FQGTGA. Trimming removed 5 bases at V and 5 bases at J, with 13 bases between. CDR3: CASSPRGLNNEQFF. The DNA of the CDR3 is TGTGCCAGCAGCCCCAGAGGGCTGAACAATGAGCAGTTCTTC.

The V call is TRBV12-3 or TRBV12-4, the J call TRBJ1-5; 7 nucleotides match TRBD1. The V segment lost 4 bases and the J segment 12 bases; nucleotides outside the gene matches: 3. The CDR3 has 11 amino acids. CDR3 nucleotide sequence: TGTGCCAGCAGTTACAGGGGTATCCAGCATTTT. Translated, it gives CASSYRGIQHF.

This chain links TRBV15 with TRBJ2-1; perhaps TRBD1 as D (5 bases). Trimming took 1 base from V and 1 from J, leaving 8 bases between them. Per germline, CDR1 LNHNV and CDR2 YYDKDF (reference sequence). This CDR3 has 15 residues. DNA of the CDR3: TGTGCCACCAGCAGAGGCGCAGGGTCCTACAATGAGCAGTTCTTC. It codes for CATSRGAGSYNEQFF.

This chain connects TRBV4-2 to TRBJ2-3; TRBD2 aligns across 13 bases. V gave up 4 bases and J gave up 2 bases; unmatched junction bases: 6. The CDR3 has 17 amino acids. The germline V gene encodes CDR1 LGHNA and CDR2 YNFKEQ. Here the CDR3 DNA reads TGTGCCAGCAGCCCGAAGGGACTAGCGGGACCCACAGATACGCAGTATTTT. This translates into CASSPKGLAGPTDTQYF.

This clone has only one observation. V gene TRBV30 combines with J gene TRBJ2-3; maybe TRBD2 (7 bases). Germline CDR1 and CDR2: GTSNPN and SVGIG (reference sequence). Trimming cost V 5 bases and J 1 base, with 16 bases left between them. The CDR3 contains 15 residues. Written as DNA, the CDR3 is TGTGCCTGGGACAGGTGGGCGGGAGGCACAGATACGCAGTATTTT. Amino acid sequence: CAWDRWAGGTDTQYF.

The chain carries TRBV5-1 and TRBJ2-7, with TRBD2 as a possible D gene (7 bases). The ends were cut back, 0 bases at V and 4 bases at J, with 11 bases in the middle. The CDR3 has 14 residues. In germline, CDR1 is SGHRS, CDR2 YFSETQ. The CDR3 here is CASSLAGGLYEQYF. The CDR3 DNA reads as TGCGCCAGCAGCTTGGCGGGGGGCCTGTACGAGCAGTACTTC.

V is TRBV27 and J is TRBJ2-1; 7 bases align to TRBD2. Germline lookup yields CDR1 MNHEY and CDR2 SMNVEV (reference sequence). The V segment lost 5 bases and the J segment 6 bases; nucleotides outside the gene matches: 10. This CDR3 contains 15 residues. CDR3 sequence reads: CASSPVGGVSNEQFF. CDR3 bases: TGTGCCAGCAGTCCTGTTGGGGGGGTAAGCAATGAGCAGTTCTTC.